This passage covers 5 T cell receptor beta chains from one sample sequenced in a study of beta chain features in type 1 diabetes. Study observations and caveats: The study found moderately but significantly shorter TCRB CDR3s in all four CD4+ subsets of Type 1 diabetes patients.

Their antigens are not known. Sequencing targeted expressed TCRB transcripts, as all isolated RNA had been reverse transcribed. Repertoires were generated with immunoSEQ multiplex PCR, while TCRdb's copy carries only in-frame clones and drops some. This table holds 300,000 to 400,000 clones, 9.6% found once. Sequencing used central memory CD4+ T cells from blood. These receptors all stem from a man aged 30 to 39 with type 1 diabetes.

The rearrangement uses TRBV7-9 and TRBJ1-4; the match to TRBD1 covers 8 bases. This CDR3 is built from 16 residues. Germline loops: CDR1 SEHNR, CDR2 FQNEAQ (reference sequence). Germline trimming cut 1 base from V and 4 bases from J; bases unmatched to any gene: 5. CDR3 sequence reads: CASSLGRTGSNEKLFF. The CDR3 nucleotides are TGTGCCAGCAGCTTAGGCCGGACAGGGAGTAATGAAAAACTGTTTTTT.

The V call is TRBV11-2, the J call TRBJ2-3; no definite D call. The CDR3 runs 14 residues. Germline CDR1 and CDR2: SGHAT and FQNNGV. The V end lost 1 base, the J end lost 5 bases, and 10 bases lay between the germline ends. Written as DNA, the CDR3 is TGTGCCAGCAGCTTAGGGGCCAGTAGAGATACGCAGTATTTT. Protein sequence: CASSLGASRDTQYF.

This clone was seen a few times. The chain combines TRBV6-6 with TRBJ2-3, with 12 bases fitting TRBD2. CDR1 and CDR2 from the germline V gene are MNHNY and SVGAGI (reference sequence). The CDR3 spans 13 residues. V gave up 2 bases and J gave up 9 bases; unmatched junction bases: 0. This chain's CDR3 is CASSYGLAGTQYF. Written as DNA, the CDR3 is TGTGCCAGCAGTTACGGACTAGCGGGAACGCAGTATTTT.

This clone was seen more than once but under ten times. The chain combines TRBV5-6 with TRBJ2-3; D call uncertain. From germline, CDR1 is SGHDT and CDR2 YYEEEE. Deletions cut 4 bases from V and 0 bases from J, with 15 bases between. This CDR3 has 16 amino acids. The CDR3 nucleotides read TGTGCCAGCAGCAAGTTAGGGCTTGCTAGCACAGATACGCAGTATTTT. Translated: CASSKLGLASTDTQYF.

This clone has more than one count but fewer than ten. The genes are TRBV7-9 and TRBJ2-6; D is unresolved. Germline V gene lookup returns CDR1 SEHNR and CDR2 FQNEAQ (reference sequence). V was trimmed by 3 bases and J by 2 bases, leaving 17 bases between them. CDR3 length equals 18 residues. CDR3 sequence (DNA): TGTGCCAGCAGCTTGGGATCTCCTGGGCTCGCTGGGGCCAACGTCCTGACTTTC. Its translation is CASSLGSPGLAGANVLTF. The full variable domain, rest sourced from reference TRBV7-9 and TRBJ2-6, is DTGVSQNPRHKITKRGQNVTFRCDPISEHNRLYWYRQTLGQGPEFLTYFQNEAQLEKSRLLSDRFSAERPKGSFSTLEIQRTEQGDSAMYLCASSLGSPGLAGANVLTFGAGSRLTVL.